Following are 18 T cell receptor beta chains from one sample sequenced in a study of blood T cell repertoires in COVID-19. Sequencing used immunoSEQ multiplex PCR; TCRdb keeps in-frame clones, though not all of them. Of some 96,000 clones in the sample, over 75% were seen once. The source material was peripheral blood. Every receptor here comes from a man between 60 and 75 years old with acute or convalescent COVID-19.

This clone was counted once. The chain links TRBV3-1 (or the pseudogene TRBV3-2) to TRBJ1-1; no clear D. The germline gives CDR1 LGHDT, CDR2 YNNKEL (reference sequence). The V end was cut by 5 bases, the J end by 0 bases, with 4 bases between. The CDR3 runs to 12 residues. CDR3 nucleotides: TGTGCCAGCAGCTACATGAACACTGAAGCTTTCTTT. It yields the protein CASSYMNTEAFF.

This clone was seen only once. CDR3 DNA sequence: TGTGCCAGCAGCCAAGGGTCCAGGACTTCCACAAACACTGAAGCTTTCTTT. Amino acid sequence: CASSQGSRTSTNTEAFF. This chain connects TRBV3-1 (or the pseudogene TRBV3-2) to TRBJ1-1; D unclear. CDR3 length: 17 residues. CDR1 and CDR2 (germline): LGHDT, YNNKEL (reference sequence). The V and J ends lost 1 base and 2 bases respectively, with 17 bases between them.

J is TRBJ1-4 and V is TRBV5-1; 9 positions agree with TRBD1. Germline lookup yields CDR1 SGHRS and CDR2 YFSETQ. V lost 5 bases and J lost 4; bases outside the gene matches: 6. The CDR3 covers 15 residues. The CDR3 reads CASSLTGQGNEKLFF. The CDR3 region has the DNA TGCGCCAGCAGTTTGACGGGACAGGGTAATGAAAAACTGTTTTTT.

The chain is built from TRBV7-9 and TRBJ1-1; D gene uncertain. Deletions cut 2 bases from V and 0 bases from J, with 4 bases between. The CDR3 is 13 amino acids. The germline CDR1 and CDR2 sequences are SEHNR and FQNEAQ (reference sequence). The CDR3 DNA follows: TGTGCCAGCAGCTTATTCATGAACACTGAAGCTTTCTTT. It translates to CASSLFMNTEAFF.

This chain uses TRBV10-3 with TRBJ1-1; tentatively, D is TRBD1 (6 bases). The CDR3 has 13 amino acids. V lost 6 bases, J lost 1 base, and 9 bases lay in between. Germline V gene data show CDR1 as ENHRY and CDR2 as SYGVKD. The CDR3 is CAIRGTPNTEAFF. The CDR3 bases are TGTGCCATCAGGGGGACACCGAACACTGAAGCTTTCTTT.

In nucleotides, the CDR3 is TGTGCCAGCACTCGCAGGGTGTTGGGTAACTACGAGCAGTACTTC. Its translation is CASTRRVLGNYEQYF. This chain links TRBV6-5 with TRBJ2-7, with D tentatively TRBD1 (5 bases). In germline, CDR1 is MNHEY, CDR2 SVGAGI. CDR3 length equals 15 residues. Trimming left V 7 bases short and J 3 bases short, with 19 bases between.

This clone was seen more than once but under ten times. The chain links TRBV6-5 to TRBJ1-2; D unclear. Germline-derived CDR1 and CDR2 are MNHEY and SVGAGI. Trimming shortened V by 4 bases and J by 1 base, and 10 bases separated the two germline ends. This CDR3 comprises 14 residues. CDR3 nucleotide sequence: TGTGCCAGCAGTTGGACGGAGGATAACTATGGCTACACCTTC. Its translation is CASSWTEDNYGYTF.

V and J are TRBV28 and TRBJ1-1; D is uncertain. Germline V gives CDR1 MDHEN, CDR2 SYDVKM. V lost 7 bases and J 0 bases, leaving 9 bases between the germline ends. The CDR3 length is 13 residues. CDR3 loop: CASTPGLNTEAFF. CDR3 coding DNA: TGTGCCAGCACTCCCGGGTTGAACACTGAAGCTTTCTTT.

CDR3 sequence reads: CAWSPNRGLSTEAFF. CDR3 nucleotides: TGTGCCTGGAGTCCAAACAGGGGATTATCAACTGAAGCTTTCTTT. The genes are TRBV30 and TRBJ1-1; 7 bases fit TRBD1. Germline V gives CDR1 GTSNPN, CDR2 SVGIG (reference sequence). After removal of 2 bases from V and 5 bases from J, the junction contained 11 bases not matched to a gene. CDR3 length equals 15 residues. The complete variable domain, with remaining parts taken from reference TRBV30 and TRBJ1-1, reads SQTIHQWPATLVQPVGSPLSLECTVEGTSNPNLYWYRQAAGRGLQLLFYSVGIGQISSEVPQNLSASRPQDRQFILSSKKLLLSDSGFYLCAWSPNRGLSTEAFFGQGTRLTVV.

The V gene is TRBV2, the J gene TRBJ1-4; 8 bases line up with TRBD1. Germline V gene sequence: CDR1 SNHLY, CDR2 FYNNEI. The CDR3 totals 15 residues. V dropped 6 bases and J dropped 10; count of bases not matched to a gene: 13. The CDR3 coding sequence is TGTGCCAGCAGCGACACCGGGACAGGTAGTAGAAAACTGTTTTTT. Translating it yields CASSDTGTGSRKLFF.

V is TRBV19 and J is TRBJ1-3, with D possibly matching TRBD1 (6 bases). Germline CDR1 reads LNHDA; CDR2 reads SQIVND (reference sequence). The CDR3 runs to 17 residues. Trimming removed 7 bases from V and 2 bases from J, with 21 bases in between. In nucleotides, the CDR3 is TGTGCCAGTAATCTCGGGACATCCCTACTGACTGGAAACACCATATATTTT. This sequence encodes CASNLGTSLLTGNTIYF.

The chain combines TRBV2 with TRBJ2-1; the D gene is possibly TRBD1 (6 bases). The V gene's germline CDR1 is SNHLY and CDR2 FYNNEI. Trimming took off 4 bases at V and 6 bases at J, with 7 bases between the two ends. The CDR3 contains 12 residues. The CDR3 spells CASSGGRNEQFF. The DNA for the CDR3 is TGTGCCAGCAGTGGGGGGCGCAATGAGCAGTTCTTC.

As to this clone: This specimen includes other DNA sequences encoding the same CDR3. V gene TRBV24-1 combines with J gene TRBJ2-3; D uncertain. V lost 1 base and J 6 bases, leaving 7 bases between the germline ends. CDR1 is KGHDR, CDR2 SFDVKD, per germline. The CDR3 runs to 13 residues. The CDR3 DNA reads TGTGCCACCAGTGATTTCTCCGGGGATACGCAGTATTTT. This sequence encodes CATSDFSGDTQYF.

The chain couples TRBV6-1 to TRBJ1-2; the D gene is possibly TRBD1 (6 bases). V lost 3 bases and J lost 5, with 13 bases in between. The CDR3 is 14 residues long. CDR1 and CDR2 (germline): MNHNS, SASEGT. Written as DNA, the CDR3 is TGTGCCAGCAGTGAGGACAGCAAGAGGTATGGCTACACCTTC. Translating it yields CASSEDSKRYGYTF.

The chain has TRBV5-1 and TRBJ1-2; D is perhaps TRBD1 (6 bases). This CDR3 contains 13 residues. V was shortened by 4 bases and J by 7 bases, with 14 bases between the two germline ends. The germline gives CDR1 SGHRS, CDR2 YFSETQ. The CDR3 nucleotides are TGCGCCAGCAGCCCGTCGGGGGGCCTTGGCTACACCTTC. Protein: CASSPSGGLGYTF.

V usage is TRBV11-2 and J usage is TRBJ1-1; D is undetermined. Germline V gene lookup returns CDR1 SGHAT and CDR2 FQNNGV. This CDR3 comprises 14 residues. V was shortened by 3 bases and J by 1 base, with 9 bases between the two germline ends. CDR3 amino acids: CASSLTNRNTEAFF. The DNA of the CDR3 is TGTGCCAGCAGCTTGACAAACAGGAACACTGAAGCTTTCTTT.

This chain links TRBV28 with TRBJ1-5, with 10 bases fitting TRBD1. The CDR3 has 15 amino acids. V lost 5 bases to trimming and J lost 3 bases; unmatched junction nucleotides: 4. Germline CDR1 MDHEN, CDR2 SYDVKM. The CDR3 sequence is CASSRTGGPNQPQHF. The CDR3 DNA follows: TGTGCCAGCAGTCGGACAGGGGGGCCCAATCAGCCCCAGCATTTT.

The V and J genes are TRBV6-6 and TRBJ2-2, with 8 bases identical to TRBD1. Germline V gives CDR1 MNHNY, CDR2 SVGAGI (reference sequence). CDR3 size: 14 residues. V lost 7 bases, J lost 7 bases, and 8 bases stayed unmatched. The CDR3: CASTTGQGVGELFF. As DNA, the CDR3 is TGTGCCAGCACCACTGGACAGGGTGTCGGGGAGCTGTTTTTT.